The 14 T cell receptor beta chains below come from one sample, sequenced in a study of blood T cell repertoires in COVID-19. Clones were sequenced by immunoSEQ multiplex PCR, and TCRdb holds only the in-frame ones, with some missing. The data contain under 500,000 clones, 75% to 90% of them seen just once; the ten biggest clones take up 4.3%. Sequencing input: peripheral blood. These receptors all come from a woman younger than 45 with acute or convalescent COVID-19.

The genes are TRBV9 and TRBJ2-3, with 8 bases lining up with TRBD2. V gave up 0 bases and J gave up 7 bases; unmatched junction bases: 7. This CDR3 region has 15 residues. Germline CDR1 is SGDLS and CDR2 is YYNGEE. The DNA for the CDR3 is TGTGCCAGCAGCGTAGCCGGGGGGGGTAAAAATACGCAGTATTTT. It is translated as CASSVAGGGKNTQYF.

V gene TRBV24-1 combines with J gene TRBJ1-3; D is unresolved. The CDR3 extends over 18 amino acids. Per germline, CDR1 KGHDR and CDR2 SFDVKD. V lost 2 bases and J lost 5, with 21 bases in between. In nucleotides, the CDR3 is TGTGCCACCAGTGATTCGAGGGCATCTGGGCCTTATCGAAACACCATATATTTT. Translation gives CATSDSRASGPYRNTIYF.

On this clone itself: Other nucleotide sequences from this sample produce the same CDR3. The CDR3 is CASSSLTDTQYF. CDR3 DNA: TGCGCCAGCAGCTCACTTACAGATACGCAGTATTTT. This rearrangement joins TRBV5-1 to TRBJ2-3; D is ambiguous. The CDR3 is 12 amino acids. Germline V gives CDR1 SGHRS, CDR2 YFSETQ. V dropped 3 bases and J dropped 3 bases, with 5 bases sitting between them.

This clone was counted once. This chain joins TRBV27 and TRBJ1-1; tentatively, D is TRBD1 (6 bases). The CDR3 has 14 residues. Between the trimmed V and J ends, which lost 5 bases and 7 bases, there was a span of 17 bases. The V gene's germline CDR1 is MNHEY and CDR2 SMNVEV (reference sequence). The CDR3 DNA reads TGTGCCAGCAGTCAATCGGGCAGGGGTTTTGAAGCTTTCTTT. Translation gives CASSQSGRGFEAFF.

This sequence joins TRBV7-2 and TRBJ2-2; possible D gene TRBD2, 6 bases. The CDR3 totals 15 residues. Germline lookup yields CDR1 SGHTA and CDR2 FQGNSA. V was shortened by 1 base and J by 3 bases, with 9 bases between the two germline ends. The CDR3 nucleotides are TGTGCCAGCAGCTTAGAGAGCGGGTACACCGGGGAGCTGTTTTTT. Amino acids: CASSLESGYTGELFF.

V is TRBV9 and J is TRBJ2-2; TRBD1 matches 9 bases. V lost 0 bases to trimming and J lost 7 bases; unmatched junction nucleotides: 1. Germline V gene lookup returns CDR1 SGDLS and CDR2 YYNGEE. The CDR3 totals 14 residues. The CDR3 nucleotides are TGTGCCAGCAGCGTAGGGGACAGGGACGGGGAGCTGTTTTTT. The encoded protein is CASSVGDRDGELFF.

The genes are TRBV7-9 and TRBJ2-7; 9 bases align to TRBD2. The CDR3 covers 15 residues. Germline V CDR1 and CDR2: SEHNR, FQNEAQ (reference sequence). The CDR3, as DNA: TGTCCCCGCCGCGGGGCGCGCGGGGGGGCGGGCGAGCAGTACTTC. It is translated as CPRRGARGGAGEQYF.

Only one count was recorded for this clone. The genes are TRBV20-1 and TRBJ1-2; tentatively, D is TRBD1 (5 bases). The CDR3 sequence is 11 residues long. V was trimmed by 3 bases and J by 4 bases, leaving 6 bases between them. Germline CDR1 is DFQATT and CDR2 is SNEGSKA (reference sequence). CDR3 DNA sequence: TGCAGTGCTAGGGGGGGCTATGGCTACACCTTC. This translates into CSARGGYGYTF.

The CDR3 loop reads CASSSQGRNTEAFF. CDR3 DNA sequence: TGTGCCAGCAGTTCACAGGGAAGGAACACTGAAGCTTTCTTT. The chain employs TRBV13 and TRBJ1-1; D is possibly TRBD1 (6 bases). Per the germline V gene, CDR1 is PRHDT and CDR2 is FYEKMQ (reference sequence). CDR3 length: 14 amino acids. Trimming cost V 6 bases and J 1 base, with 12 bases left between them.

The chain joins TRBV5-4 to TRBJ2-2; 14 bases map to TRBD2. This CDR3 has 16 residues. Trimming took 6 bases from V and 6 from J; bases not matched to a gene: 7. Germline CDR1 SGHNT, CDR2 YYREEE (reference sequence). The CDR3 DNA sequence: TGTGCCAGCACCATCCGGACTAGCGGGGGGTCCGGGGAGCTGTTTTTT. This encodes CASTIRTSGGSGELFF.

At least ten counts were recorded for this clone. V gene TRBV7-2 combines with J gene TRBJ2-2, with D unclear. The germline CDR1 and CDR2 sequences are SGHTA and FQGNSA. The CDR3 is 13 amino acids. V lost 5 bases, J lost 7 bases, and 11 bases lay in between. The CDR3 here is CASSQAQYGELFF. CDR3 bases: TGTGCCAGCAGCCAAGCACAGTACGGGGAGCTGTTTTTT.

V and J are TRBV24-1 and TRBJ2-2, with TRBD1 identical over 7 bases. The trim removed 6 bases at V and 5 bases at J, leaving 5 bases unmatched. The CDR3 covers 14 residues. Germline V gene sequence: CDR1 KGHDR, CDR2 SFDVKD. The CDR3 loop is CATSQRGRTGELFF. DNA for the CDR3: TGTGCCACCAGTCAGAGGGGGCGAACCGGGGAGCTGTTTTTT.

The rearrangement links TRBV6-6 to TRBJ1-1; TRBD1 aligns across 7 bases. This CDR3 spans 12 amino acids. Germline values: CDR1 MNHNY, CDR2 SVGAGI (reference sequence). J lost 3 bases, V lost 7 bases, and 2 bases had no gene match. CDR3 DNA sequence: TGTGCCAGCAACAGGGGCGACACTGAAGCTTTCTTT. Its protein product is CASNRGDTEAFF.

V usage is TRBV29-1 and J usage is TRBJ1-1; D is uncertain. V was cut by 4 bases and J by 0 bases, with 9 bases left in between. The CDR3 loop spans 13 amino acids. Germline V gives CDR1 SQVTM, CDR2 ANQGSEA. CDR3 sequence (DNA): TGCAGCGTTGTCATGTCCCTGAACACTGAAGCTTTCTTT. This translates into CSVVMSLNTEAFF.